This paragraph reports one T cell receptor beta chain. What this receptor recognizes is not known. Per-base quality was not reported, and no clone a single base away is much larger than it. There are 13 amino acids in the CDR3, from cysteine to phenylalanine inclusive. Only CDR3 DNA remains: 39 bases, in frame from the first base. CDR1 and CDR2 (SGHNT, YENEEA) derive from the germline V gene. Trimming removed 0 bases from V and 7 bases from J, leaving 9 bases between the germline ends. The data derive from a study of blood T cell repertoires in COVID-19 (dated by TCRdb to 2018 to 2020). About the full investigation: Samples from collaborators originated in the United States, Italy and Spain and spanned both the acute and convalescent phases of COVID-19. The material from the prospective study consisted of cDNA or gDNA derived from T cells, B-cell-depleted T cells, or PBMCs. Subjects who had been exposed to COVID-19, were actively infected with it, or had recovered from it provided the deeply sampled blood TCRbeta repertoires that made up the dataset. A freely available public database, intended as a resource for researchers studying the immune response to SARS-CoV-2, is where the repertoires were released. Samples were obtained from the ongoing ImmuneRACE study (first 160 participants) and from 1,254 subjects provided by 6 global collaborators. A de-identified subject ID, COVID-19 status, age in years and sex were almost always included in the sample metadata. Where available, HLA class I and class II types were taken from metadata supplied by the sample provider and were not determined by assay-based typing. Points the paper makes about the study in general: How much clinical and demographic metadata was included differed by source and by participant, and the metadata was provided uncurated.

Whole blood was collected in K2EDTA tubes by collaborating institutions according to the institutions' own protocols. For TCRbeta analysis, collaborators shipped samples as frozen whole blood, isolated PBMCs, or DNA extracted from either of those sample types. TCRbeta CDR3 regions were amplified from genomic DNA using the immunoSEQ Assay, a bias-controlled multiplex PCR. The paper's processing steps were these. Within the assay, amplification of reference gene primers was used to estimate how many nucleated cells each sample contained. Sequence reads were collapsed and filtered to measure the absolute abundance of every unique TCRbeta CDR3 rearrangement. For each sample, productive Simpson clonality was calculated as the square root of Simpson's diversity index across productive rearrangements. TCRdb retrieved this table from immuneACCESS and kept in-frame rearrangements only. Not all clones are present; in checked studies, unresolved V genes account for under half, and no reason is known for the remainder. The V and J calls and clone size come from that table; D and trimming were worked out from the DNA. The sample table lists 14,000 or so clones, approximately 92% of them with a count of one. The ten largest clones capture 13% to 15% of the sample.

The rearrangement combines TRBV11-3 with TRBJ1-1; tentative D gene TRBD1, with 5 bases matching. The sequenced sample consisted of peripheral blood. This clonotype was sampled from a man aged 45-60 years with active COVID-19. The CDR3 protein is CASSLDWGGEAFF. The bases read TGTGCCAGCAGCTTAGATTGGGGGGGTGAAGCTTTCTTT. Where the CDR3 stops, the reference TRBV11-3 and TRBJ1-1 genes take over; the full variable domain is EAGVVQSPRYKIIEKKQPVAFWCNPISGHNTLYWYLQNLGQGPELLIRYENEEAVDDSQLPKDRFSAERLKGVDSTLKIQPAELGDSAVYLCASSLDWGGEAFFGQGTRLTVV.